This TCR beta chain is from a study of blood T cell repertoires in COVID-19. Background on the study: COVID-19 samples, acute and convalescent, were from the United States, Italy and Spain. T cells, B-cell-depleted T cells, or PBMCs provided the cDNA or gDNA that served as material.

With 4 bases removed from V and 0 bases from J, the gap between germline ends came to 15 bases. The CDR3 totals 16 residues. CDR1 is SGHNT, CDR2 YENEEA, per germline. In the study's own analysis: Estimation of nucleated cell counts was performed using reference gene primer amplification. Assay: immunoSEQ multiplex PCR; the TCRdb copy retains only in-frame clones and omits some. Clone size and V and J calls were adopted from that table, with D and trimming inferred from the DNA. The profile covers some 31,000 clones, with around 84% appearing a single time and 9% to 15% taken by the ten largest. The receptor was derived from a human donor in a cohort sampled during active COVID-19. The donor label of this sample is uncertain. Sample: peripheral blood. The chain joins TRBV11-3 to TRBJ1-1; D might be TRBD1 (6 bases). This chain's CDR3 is CASSSSGYRVNTEAFF. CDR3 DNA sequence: TGTGCCAGCAGCTCATCAGGGTACAGGGTGAACACTGAAGCTTTCTTT.